This T cell receptor beta chain was sequenced for a study of cytomegalovirus exposure and HLA in healthy donors. Study findings and constraints: Rarity held for most TCR sequences, but there were some public TCRs that occurred in many donors.

Germline V gene data show CDR1 as GTSNPN and CDR2 as SVGIG (reference sequence). Losses at the gene ends were 2 bases for V and 5 bases for J; bases not matched to a gene: 8. The CDR3 sequence is 15 residues long. Produced via immunoSEQ multiplex PCR; TCRdb's table is partial and in-frame only. The sample has 250,000 to 350,000 clones, about 90% seen once; the top ten hold approximately 1.1%. A note on this clone: Its antigen remains unknown.

The chain links TRBV30 to TRBJ1-5, with 8 bases fitting TRBD1. Sequenced: PBMCs. The receptor was isolated from a woman in her thirties in good health and CMV-seropositive. Here the CDR3 reads CAWSPLDRGDQPQHF. The CDR3 DNA follows: TGTGCCTGGAGTCCTCTCGACAGGGGAGATCAGCCCCAGCATTTT.